A selection of T cell receptor beta chains follows, all from one sample in a study of T-cell memory formation after mild COVID-19. Each CDR3 protein gets one entry after TCRdb re-called the 5' RACE reads with MiXCR. The sample has around 410,000 distinct CDR3 sequences; 20% to 30% are singletons. The sample was PBMCs or a T cell subset sorted from them (not recorded which). Source of these receptors: an adult woman who had mild COVID-19 (a few samples of this study predate the infection). Cell type and time point are not known. CDR3s include the opening cysteine and the closing phenylalanine or tryptophan. Fields, in order: D gene, V gene, clone size, J gene, CDR3 DNA, CDR3 protein. The D gene is left open where the match is weak. Part of the rows lack a size; the others show once, few, many or a class for expanded clones.

d_gene: -; v_gene: TRBV3-1; abundance: -; j_gene: TRBJ2-7; CDR3nt: TGTGCCAGCAGCCAGGGCAGCCCGGGAAAGGTCTACTTC; CDR3aa: CASSQGSPGKVYF
d_gene: -; v_gene: TRBV6-1; abundance: few; j_gene: TRBJ2-5; CDR3nt: TGTGCCAGCAGTGAAGCAGGGGGGTATGAGACCCAGTACTTC; CDR3aa: CASSEAGGYETQYF
d_gene: -; v_gene: TRBV11-2; abundance: few; j_gene: TRBJ2-7; CDR3nt: TGTGCCAGCAGCCCGCATACAGCTTCCTACGAGCAGTACTTC; CDR3aa: CASSPHTASYEQYF
d_gene: -; v_gene: TRBV7-9; abundance: few; j_gene: TRBJ2-1; CDR3nt: TGTGCCAGCAGCTTCGGGGGGCCCAATGAGCAGTTCTTC; CDR3aa: CASSFGGPNEQFF
d_gene: -; v_gene: TRBV6-5; abundance: few; j_gene: TRBJ1-1; CDR3nt: TGTGCCAGCAGCCCCGGAGGGCTTGACACTGAAGCTTTCTTT; CDR3aa: CASSPGGLDTEAFF
d_gene: TRBD2; v_gene: TRBV7-2; abundance: -; j_gene: TRBJ2-1; CDR3nt: TGTGCCAGCAGCCTGGGGGTAGCGGGAGGTCAGAGCTCCTACAATGAGCAGTTCTTC; CDR3aa: CASSLGVAGGQSSYNEQFF
d_gene: TRBD1; v_gene: TRBV7-7; abundance: many; j_gene: TRBJ2-7; CDR3nt: TGTGCTAGCAGCTTCGGGACAGGGAACTACGAGCAGTACTTC; CDR3aa: CASSFGTGNYEQYF
d_gene: -; v_gene: TRBV4-1; abundance: many; j_gene: TRBJ2-7; CDR3nt: TGCGCCAGCAGCCAAGTTGGGAGCTACGAGCAGTACTTC; CDR3aa: CASSQVGSYEQYF
d_gene: TRBD1; v_gene: TRBV7-2; abundance: few; j_gene: TRBJ1-3; CDR3nt: TGTGCCAGCAGCTTAGCCGGGACAGGGGTACGAAACACCATATATTTT; CDR3aa: CASSLAGTGVRNTIYF
d_gene: TRBD1; v_gene: TRBV7-2; abundance: many; j_gene: TRBJ2-7; CDR3nt: TGTGCCAGCAGCACACCACAGGGGGTTGGGGGCGAGCAGTACTTC; CDR3aa: CASSTPQGVGGEQYF
d_gene: TRBD2; v_gene: TRBV2; abundance: few; j_gene: TRBJ2-7; CDR3nt: TGTGCCAGACAGAGGGCGGGGGACTCCTACGAGCAGTACTTC; CDR3aa: CARQRAGDSYEQYF
d_gene: -; v_gene: TRBV12-3/TRBV12-4; abundance: -; j_gene: TRBJ1-1; CDR3nt: TGTGCCAGCAGTTGGAGATGGGCGGACACTGAAGCTTTCTTT; CDR3aa: CASSWRWADTEAFF
d_gene: TRBD2; v_gene: TRBV20-1; abundance: -; j_gene: TRBJ2-1; CDR3nt: TGCAGTGCTAGGTCCTCGGGGGGCTCCTACAATGAGCAGTTCTTC; CDR3aa: CSARSSGGSYNEQFF
d_gene: -; v_gene: TRBV5-6; abundance: -; j_gene: TRBJ2-3; CDR3nt: TGTGCCAGCGAGAGTGTTGATACGCAGTATTTT; CDR3aa: CASESVDTQYF
d_gene: -; v_gene: TRBV6-5; abundance: -; j_gene: TRBJ2-5; CDR3nt: TGTGCCAGCAGTTGGGCAGGGGATTGGGAGACCCAGTACTTC; CDR3aa: CASSWAGDWETQYF
d_gene: -; v_gene: TRBV7-9; abundance: -; j_gene: TRBJ1-2; CDR3nt: TGTGCCAGCAGCTCGACGGGGTCCTACTATGGCTACACCTTC; CDR3aa: CASSSTGSYYGYTF